This T cell receptor beta chain was retrieved from a study of blood T cell repertoires in COVID-19 (dated by TCRdb to 2018 to 2020). Regarding the complete study: Samples covering the acute and convalescent phases of COVID-19 were provided by collaborators in the United States, Italy and Spain. The prospective study material was composed of cDNA or gDNA derived from T cells, B-cell-depleted T cells, or PBMCs. Deeply sampled blood TCRbeta repertoires from subjects exposed to, actively infected with, or recovered from COVID-19 were included in the dataset. The repertoires were released in a freely available public database intended as a resource for research on the immune response to SARS-CoV-2. Samples were obtained from the ongoing ImmuneRACE study (first 160 participants) and from about 1,300 subjects provided by 6 global collaborators. Nearly every sample came with metadata listing a de-identified subject ID, COVID-19 status, age in years and sex. Where available, HLA class I and class II types were taken from metadata supplied by the sample provider and were not determined by assay-based typing.

The collaborating institutions used their own protocols to collect whole blood in K2EDTA tubes. For TCRbeta analysis, collaborators shipped samples in one of three forms: frozen whole blood, isolated PBMCs, or DNA extracted from either of those sample types. The CDR3 contains 17 residues, cysteine and phenylalanine counted. The kept DNA is CDR3 alone, 51 bases in frame from the first base. The germline V gene yields SGHRS for CDR1 and YFSETQ for CDR2. From V the trimming removes 7 bases and from J it removes 1 base, while the gene matches leave 12 bases of the junction unaccounted for. General study outcomes and caveats: The amount of clinical and demographic metadata varied by source and participant and was provided uncurated.

The immunoSEQ Assay, a bias-controlled multiplex PCR, was used to amplify TCRbeta CDR3 regions from genomic DNA. The original methods were these. The number of nucleated cells in each sample was estimated from the amplification of reference gene primers within the assay. To quantify the absolute abundance of each unique TCRbeta CDR3 rearrangement, sequence reads were collapsed and filtered. Productive Simpson clonality was computed per sample as the square root of Simpson's diversity index over productive rearrangements. The table comes from immuneACCESS by way of TCRdb, which keeps in-frame sequences with V and J called. Part of the clones is missing from these tables; in studies checked, under half for an unresolved V gene and the rest for unknown reasons. The DNA gave D and trimming, while V, J and clone size come from that table. Across this sample there are about 140,000 clones, with 88% seen only once. Together, the top ten hold 1.5% to 2% of the sample.

As regards this clone: This clone's antigen is unknown. No per-base quality is available; no much larger clone lies one base away.

The sequencing sample was made of peripheral blood. The clonotype originates from a man aged 70 or older with acute or convalescent COVID-19. Recombination linked TRBV5-1 to TRBJ2-2; a stretch of 8 junction bases matches TRBD1. The sequence in DNA is TGCGCCAGCGCAACCGGGACAGGAAAAATGAACACCGGGGAGCTGTTTTTT. It encodes CASATGTGKMNTGELFF.